This T cell receptor beta chain was documented in a study of cytomegalovirus exposure and HLA in healthy donors. This CDR3 contains 21 residues. Germline V gene sequence: CDR1 SGHVS, CDR2 FNYEAQ. V shed 5 bases and J shed 0 bases, with 26 bases lying between them. Primers: 60 Vbeta forward and 13 Jbeta reverse. This table comes from immunoSEQ multiplex PCR, and its TCRdb copy is limited to in-frame clones, with some not included. The table includes approximately 150,000 clones, roughly 80% detected once. The sequence came from a human donor in good health. The V gene is TRBV7-6, the J gene TRBJ2-6; D is perhaps TRBD2 (7 bases). Sequencing was performed on PBMCs. CDR3 bases: TGTGCCAGCAGCCCCAGTCCGGGGAGGGGGGGGGCCGGCTCTGGGGCCAACGTCCTGACTTTC. It specifies CASSPSPGRGGAGSGANVLTF.